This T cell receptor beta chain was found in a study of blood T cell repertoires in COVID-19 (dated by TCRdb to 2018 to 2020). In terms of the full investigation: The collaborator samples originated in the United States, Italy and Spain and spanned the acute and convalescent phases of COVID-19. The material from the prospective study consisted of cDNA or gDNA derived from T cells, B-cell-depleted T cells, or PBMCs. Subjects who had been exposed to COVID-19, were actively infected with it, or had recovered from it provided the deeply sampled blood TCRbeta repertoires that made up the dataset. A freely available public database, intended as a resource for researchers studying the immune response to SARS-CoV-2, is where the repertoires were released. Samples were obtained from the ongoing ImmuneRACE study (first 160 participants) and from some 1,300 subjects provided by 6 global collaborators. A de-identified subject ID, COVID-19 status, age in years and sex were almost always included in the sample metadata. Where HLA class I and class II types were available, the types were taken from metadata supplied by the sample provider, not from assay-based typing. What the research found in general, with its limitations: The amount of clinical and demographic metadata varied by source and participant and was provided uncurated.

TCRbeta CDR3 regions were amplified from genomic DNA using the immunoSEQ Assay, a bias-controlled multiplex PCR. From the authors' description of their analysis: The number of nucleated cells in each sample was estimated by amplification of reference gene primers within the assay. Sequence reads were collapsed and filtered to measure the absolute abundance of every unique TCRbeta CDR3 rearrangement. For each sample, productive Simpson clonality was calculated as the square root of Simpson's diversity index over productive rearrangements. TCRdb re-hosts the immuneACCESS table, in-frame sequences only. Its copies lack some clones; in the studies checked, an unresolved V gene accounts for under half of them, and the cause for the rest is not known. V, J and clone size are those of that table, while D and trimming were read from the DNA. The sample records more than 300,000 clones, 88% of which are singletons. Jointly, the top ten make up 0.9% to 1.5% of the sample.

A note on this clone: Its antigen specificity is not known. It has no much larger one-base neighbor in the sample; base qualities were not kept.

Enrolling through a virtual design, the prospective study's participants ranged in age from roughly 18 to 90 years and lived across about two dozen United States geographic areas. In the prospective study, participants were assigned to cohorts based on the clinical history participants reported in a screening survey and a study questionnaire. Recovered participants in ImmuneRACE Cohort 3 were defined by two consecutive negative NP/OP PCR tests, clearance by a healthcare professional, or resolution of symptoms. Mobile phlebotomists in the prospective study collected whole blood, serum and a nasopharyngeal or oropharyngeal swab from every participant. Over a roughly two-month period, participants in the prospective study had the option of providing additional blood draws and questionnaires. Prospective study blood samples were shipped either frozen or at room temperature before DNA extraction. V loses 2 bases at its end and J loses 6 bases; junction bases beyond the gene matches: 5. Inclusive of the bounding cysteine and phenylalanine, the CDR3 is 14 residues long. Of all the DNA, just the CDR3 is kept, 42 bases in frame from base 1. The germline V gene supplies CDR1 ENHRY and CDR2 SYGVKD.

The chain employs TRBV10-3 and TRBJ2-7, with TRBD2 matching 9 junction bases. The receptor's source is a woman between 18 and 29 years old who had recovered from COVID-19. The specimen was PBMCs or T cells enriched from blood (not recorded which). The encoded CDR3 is CAISEIAGDGEQYF. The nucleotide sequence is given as TGTGCCATCAGTGAGATAGCGGGGGACGGCGAGCAGTACTTC.